The sequence of this T cell receptor beta chain was determined in a study of OX40 agonist ivuxolimab in advanced cancers. V lost 5 bases, J lost 6 bases, and 12 bases lay in between. The CDR3 has 13 residues. The germline V gene encodes CDR1 SGHAT and CDR2 FQNNGV. This clone is a singleton in its sample. This table comes from immunoSEQ multiplex PCR, and its TCRdb copy is limited to in-frame clones, with some not included. The table has some 40,000 clones, over 60% seen once. The chain carries TRBV11-2 and TRBJ2-3; D may be TRBD2 (5 bases). The TCR sequence derives from an adult with an advanced solid tumor such as melanoma, head and neck, liver or kidney cancer. Sequenced here: CD4+ or CD8+ T cells sorted from blood, sampled in a trial of the OX40 agonist ivuxolimab. CDR3 loop: CASSPGWEDTQYF. DNA for the CDR3: TGTGCCAGCAGCCCCGGGTGGGAGGATACGCAGTATTTT.